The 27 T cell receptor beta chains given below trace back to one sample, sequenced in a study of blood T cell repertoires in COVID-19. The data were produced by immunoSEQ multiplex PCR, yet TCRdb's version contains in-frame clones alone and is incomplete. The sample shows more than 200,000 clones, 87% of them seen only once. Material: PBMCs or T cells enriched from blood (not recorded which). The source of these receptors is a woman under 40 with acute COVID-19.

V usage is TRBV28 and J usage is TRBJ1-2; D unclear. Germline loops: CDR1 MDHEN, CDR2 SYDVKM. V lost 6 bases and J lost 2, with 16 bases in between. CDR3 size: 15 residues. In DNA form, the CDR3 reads TGTGCCAGCAGCTCCGCCAGCAGACTAAACTATGGCTACACCTTC. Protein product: CASSSASRLNYGYTF.

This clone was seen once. As DNA, the CDR3 is TGTGCCAGCAGCTCGGCGGGACAGGGGATCCCTGAAGCTTTCTTT. It yields the protein CASSSAGQGIPEAFF. The chain is built from TRBV5-4 and TRBJ1-1, with 10 bases fitting TRBD1. With V trimmed by 3 bases and J by 6 bases, 8 bases remained unmatched. The CDR3 runs 15 residues. Germline loops: CDR1 SGHNT, CDR2 YYREEE (reference sequence).

The DNA of the CDR3 is TGCGCCAGCAGCCCCCAGGTTTATAACACTGAAGCTTTCTTT. Protein sequence: CASSPQVYNTEAFF. The gene calls are TRBV4-3 and TRBJ1-1; D uncertain. Germline CDR1 and CDR2: LGHNA and YSLEER. V gave up 4 bases and J gave up 2 bases, with 11 bases separating them. The CDR3 has 14 amino acids.

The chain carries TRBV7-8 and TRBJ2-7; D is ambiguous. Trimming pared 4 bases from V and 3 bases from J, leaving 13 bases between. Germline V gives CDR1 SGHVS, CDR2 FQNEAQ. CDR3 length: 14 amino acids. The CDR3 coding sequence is TGTGCCAGCAGCTCGCTTTCACTTGACTACGAGCAGTACTTC. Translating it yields CASSSLSLDYEQYF.

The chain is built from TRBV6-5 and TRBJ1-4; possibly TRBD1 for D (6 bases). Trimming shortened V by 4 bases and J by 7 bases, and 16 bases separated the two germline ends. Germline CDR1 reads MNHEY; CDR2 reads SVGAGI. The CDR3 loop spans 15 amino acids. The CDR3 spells CASSSQGPNVEKLFF. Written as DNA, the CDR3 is TGTGCCAGCAGTTCACAGGGACCTAACGTTGAAAAACTGTTTTTT.

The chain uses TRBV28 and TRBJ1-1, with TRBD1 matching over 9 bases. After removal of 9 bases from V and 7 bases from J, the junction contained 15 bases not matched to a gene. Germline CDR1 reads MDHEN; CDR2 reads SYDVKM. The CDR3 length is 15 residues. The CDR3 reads CASYSPHTGGLEAFF. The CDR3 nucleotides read TGTGCCAGTTACTCCCCCCACACAGGGGGCCTTGAAGCTTTCTTT.

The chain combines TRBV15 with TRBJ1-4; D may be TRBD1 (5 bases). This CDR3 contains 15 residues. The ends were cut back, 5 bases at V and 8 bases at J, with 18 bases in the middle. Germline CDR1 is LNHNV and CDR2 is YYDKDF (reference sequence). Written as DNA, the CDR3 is TGTGCCACCAGCGGGGCCGGGACGGGAGGGGAAAAACTGTTTTTT. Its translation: CATSGAGTGGEKLFF.

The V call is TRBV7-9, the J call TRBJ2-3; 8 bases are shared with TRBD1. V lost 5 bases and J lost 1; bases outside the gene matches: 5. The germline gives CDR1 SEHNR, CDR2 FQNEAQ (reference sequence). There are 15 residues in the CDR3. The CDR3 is CASSRTGSGTDTQYF. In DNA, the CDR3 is TGTGCCAGCAGCCGGACAGGGTCTGGCACAGATACGCAGTATTTT.

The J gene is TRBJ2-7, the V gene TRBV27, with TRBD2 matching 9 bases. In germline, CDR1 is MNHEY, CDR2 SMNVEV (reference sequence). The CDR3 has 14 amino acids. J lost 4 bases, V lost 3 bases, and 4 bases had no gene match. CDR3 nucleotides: TGTGCCAGCAGTTTTTCCCTAGCGGGATACGAGCAGTACTTC. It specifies CASSFSLAGYEQYF.

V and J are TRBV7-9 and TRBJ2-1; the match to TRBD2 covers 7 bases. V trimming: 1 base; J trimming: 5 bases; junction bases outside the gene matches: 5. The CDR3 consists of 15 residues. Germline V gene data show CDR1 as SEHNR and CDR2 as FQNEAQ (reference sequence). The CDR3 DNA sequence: TGTGCCAGCAGCTTAGAATTAGCGGGTAACAATGAGCAGTTCTTC. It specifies CASSLELAGNNEQFF.

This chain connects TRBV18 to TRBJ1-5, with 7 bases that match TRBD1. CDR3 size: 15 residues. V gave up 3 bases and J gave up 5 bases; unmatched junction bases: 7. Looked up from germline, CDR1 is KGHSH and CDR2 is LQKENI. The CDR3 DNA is TGTGCCAGCTCACCCCTGGGCAGGGGGGATCAGCCCCAGCATTTT. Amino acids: CASSPLGRGDQPQHF.

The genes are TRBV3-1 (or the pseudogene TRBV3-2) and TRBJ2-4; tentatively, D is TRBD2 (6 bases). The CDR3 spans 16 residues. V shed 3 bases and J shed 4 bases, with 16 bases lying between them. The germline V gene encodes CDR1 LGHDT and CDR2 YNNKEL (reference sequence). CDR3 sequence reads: CASSHFGGRDKNIQYF. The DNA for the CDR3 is TGTGCCAGCAGCCACTTTGGAGGGCGGGATAAAAACATTCAGTACTTC.

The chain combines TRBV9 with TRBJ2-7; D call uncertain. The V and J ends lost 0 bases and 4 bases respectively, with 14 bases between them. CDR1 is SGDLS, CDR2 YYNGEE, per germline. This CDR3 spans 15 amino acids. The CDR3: CASSVGDMVDYEQYF. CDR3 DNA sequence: TGTGCCAGCAGCGTAGGAGACATGGTGGATTACGAGCAGTACTTC.

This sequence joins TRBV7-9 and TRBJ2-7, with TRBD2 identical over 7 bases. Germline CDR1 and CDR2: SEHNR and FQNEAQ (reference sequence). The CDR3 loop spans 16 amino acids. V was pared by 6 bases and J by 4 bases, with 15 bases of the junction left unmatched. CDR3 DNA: TGTGCCAGCAGTCGTCATTCCGGGGGGAGACCTTACGAGCAGTACTTC. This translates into CASSRHSGGRPYEQYF.

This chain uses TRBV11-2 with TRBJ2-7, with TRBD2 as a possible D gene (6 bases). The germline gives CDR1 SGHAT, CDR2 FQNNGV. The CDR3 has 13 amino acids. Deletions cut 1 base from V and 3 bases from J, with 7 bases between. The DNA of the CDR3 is TGTGCCAGCAGCTTAGGACTAGGCTACGAGCAGTACTTC. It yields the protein CASSLGLGYEQYF.

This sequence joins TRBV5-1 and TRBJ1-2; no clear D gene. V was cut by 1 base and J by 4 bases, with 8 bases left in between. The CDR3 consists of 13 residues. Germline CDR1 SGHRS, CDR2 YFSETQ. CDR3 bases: TGCGCCAGCAGCTTGAGCGACGGCTATGGCTACACCTTC. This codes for CASSLSDGYGYTF. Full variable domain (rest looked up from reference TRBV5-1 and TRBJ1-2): KAGVTQTPRYLIKTRGQQVTLSCSPISGHRSVSWYQQTPGQGLQFLFEYFSETQRNKGNFPGRFSGRQFSNSRSEMNVSTLELGDSALYLCASSLSDGYGYTFGSGTRLTVV.

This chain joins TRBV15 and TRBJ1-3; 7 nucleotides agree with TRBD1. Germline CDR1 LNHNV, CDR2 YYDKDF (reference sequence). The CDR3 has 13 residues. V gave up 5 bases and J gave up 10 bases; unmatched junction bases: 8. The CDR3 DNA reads TGTGCCACCAGCTCCCGGACAGGATCAACCATATATTTT. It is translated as CATSSRTGSTIYF.

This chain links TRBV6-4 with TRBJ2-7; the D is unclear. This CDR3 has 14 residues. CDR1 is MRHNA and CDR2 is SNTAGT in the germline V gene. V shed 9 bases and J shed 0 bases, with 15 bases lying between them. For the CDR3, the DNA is TGTGCCAGTATACCCGAGACATCCTCCTACGAGCAGTACTTC. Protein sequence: CASIPETSSYEQYF.

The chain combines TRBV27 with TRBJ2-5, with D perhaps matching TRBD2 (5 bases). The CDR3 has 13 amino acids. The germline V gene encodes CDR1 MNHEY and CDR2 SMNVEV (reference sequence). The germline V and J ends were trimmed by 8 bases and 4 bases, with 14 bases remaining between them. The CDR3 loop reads CASEGRPGETQYF. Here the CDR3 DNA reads TGTGCCAGCGAGGGCAGGCCTGGAGAGACCCAGTACTTC.

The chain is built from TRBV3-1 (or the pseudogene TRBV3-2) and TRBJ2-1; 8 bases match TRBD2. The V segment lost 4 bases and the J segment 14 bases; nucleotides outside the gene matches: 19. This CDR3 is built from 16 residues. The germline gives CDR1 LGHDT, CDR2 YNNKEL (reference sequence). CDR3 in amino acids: CASSPLAGGFPGREFF. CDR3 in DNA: TGTGCCAGCAGCCCCCTGGCGGGGGGCTTTCCCGGTCGGGAGTTCTTC.

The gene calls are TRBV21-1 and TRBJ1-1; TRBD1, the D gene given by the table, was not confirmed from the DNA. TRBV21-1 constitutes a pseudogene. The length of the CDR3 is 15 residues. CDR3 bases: TGTGCCAGCAGCATCCTGGGCACGCGATTCGAAGAAGCTTTCTTT. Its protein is CASSILGTRFEEAFF.

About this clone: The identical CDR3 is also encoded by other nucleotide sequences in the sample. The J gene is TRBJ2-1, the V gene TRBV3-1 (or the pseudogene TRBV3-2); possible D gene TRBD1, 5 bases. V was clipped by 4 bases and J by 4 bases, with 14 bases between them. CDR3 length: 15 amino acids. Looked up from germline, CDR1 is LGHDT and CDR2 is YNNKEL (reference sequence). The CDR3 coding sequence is TGTGCCAGCAGCCTGAGGCAGGGCCCATACAATGAGCAGTTCTTC. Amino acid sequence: CASSLRQGPYNEQFF.

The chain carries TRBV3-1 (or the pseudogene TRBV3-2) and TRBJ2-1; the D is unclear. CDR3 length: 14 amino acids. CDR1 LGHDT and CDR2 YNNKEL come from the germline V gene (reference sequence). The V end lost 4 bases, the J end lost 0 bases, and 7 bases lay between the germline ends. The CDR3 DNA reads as TGTGCCAGCAGCCCCGCTAGCTCCTACAATGAGCAGTTCTTC. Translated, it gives CASSPASSYNEQFF.

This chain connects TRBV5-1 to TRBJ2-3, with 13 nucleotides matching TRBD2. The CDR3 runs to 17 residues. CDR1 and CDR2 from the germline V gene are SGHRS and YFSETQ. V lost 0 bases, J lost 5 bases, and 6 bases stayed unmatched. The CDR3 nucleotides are TGCGCCAGCAGCTTGGGGACTAGCGGGAGACTTGGAGATACGCAGTATTTT. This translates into CASSLGTSGRLGDTQYF.

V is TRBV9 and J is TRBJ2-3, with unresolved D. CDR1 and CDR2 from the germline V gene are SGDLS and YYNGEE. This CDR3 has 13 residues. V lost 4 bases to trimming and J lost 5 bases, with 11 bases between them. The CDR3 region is CASSSRTLDTQYF. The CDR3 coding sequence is TGTGCCAGCAGCAGTAGAACCCTAGATACGCAGTATTTT.

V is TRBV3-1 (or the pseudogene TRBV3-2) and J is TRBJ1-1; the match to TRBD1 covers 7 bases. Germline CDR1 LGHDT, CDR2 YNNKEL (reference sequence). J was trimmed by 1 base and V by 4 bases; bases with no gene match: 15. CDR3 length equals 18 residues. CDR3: CASSPKSIGTEKNTEAFF. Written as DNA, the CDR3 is TGTGCCAGCAGCCCGAAGAGTATAGGGACAGAGAAGAACACTGAAGCTTTCTTT.

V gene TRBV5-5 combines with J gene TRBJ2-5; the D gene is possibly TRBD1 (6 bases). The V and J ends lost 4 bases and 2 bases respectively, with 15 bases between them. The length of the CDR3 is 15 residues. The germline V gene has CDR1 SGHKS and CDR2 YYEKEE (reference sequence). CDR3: CASSQGTLRQETQYF. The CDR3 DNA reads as TGTGCCAGCAGCCAGGGGACACTTAGACAAGAGACCCAGTACTTC.